This TCR beta chain is drawn from a study of CD8+CD57+ T cells in acquired aplastic anemia. Overall study results and limits: Both total CD4+ and CD8+ pools in patients were more diverse than CD8+CD57+ cells.

Remarks on this clonotype: The target antigen is unknown.

Selection for sequencing was limited to patients who had shown CD8+CD57+ cell expansion by flow cytometry. This CDR3 is built from 16 residues. Unmatched junction bases numbered 8, after V lost 8 bases and J lost 2 bases. CDR1 is WSHSY and CDR2 is SAAADI in the germline V gene. The template used for profiling TCR beta VDJ and CDR3 was genomic DNA. TCRdb re-derived calls from the reads in MiXCR, one entry per CDR3 protein. Of over 15,000 distinct CDR3 sequences in the sample, less than 45% were seen once. The J gene is TRBJ2-3, the V gene TRBV10-2, with 12 nucleotides matching TRBD2. Sequenced: CD8+CD57+ T cells sorted from PBMCs. As to subset: bead-enriched CD8+CD57+ effector memory T cells from SAA patients. This TCR derives from a human donor with aplastic anemia. CDR3 residues: CASGEGTSGYTDTQYF. The CDR3 nucleotides read TGCGCCAGCGGGGAGGGGACTAGCGGGTACACAGATACGCAGTATTTT.